The clone carrying this T cell receptor (beta chain) was recorded only once. Random hexamers were used to reverse transcribe the RNA input (roughly 0.5 to 1 ug). Amplification of TCR beta CDR3 used immunoSEQ multiplex PCR across 54 Vbeta and 13 Jbeta. MiXCR, applied by TCRdb to the immunoSEQ multiplex PCR reads, yields one record per CDR3 protein. This sample carries 150,000 to 200,000 distinct CDR3 sequences, about 95% of them seen once, and the ten largest clones take approximately 0.1%. TCR beta from blood CD8+ and CD4+ T cells was sequenced. Matched for age and sex, the controls were healthy donors. TEMRA cells were FACS-enriched and CD8+ and CD4+ T cells negatively isolated. The data are from a study of CD8 T cells in Susac syndrome. This clonotype originated in a human donor in good health. Sequencing was performed on CD4+ T cells from PBMCs.

The CDR3 here is CSGKELSYNEQFF. DNA of the CDR3: TGCAGTGGTAAGGAGCTCTCCTACAATGAGCAGTTCTTC. This rearrangement joins TRBV20-1 to TRBJ2-1; D is unresolved. The CDR3 totals 13 residues. The V and J ends lost 7 bases and 0 bases respectively, with 10 bases between them. From germline, CDR1 is DFQATT and CDR2 SNEGSKA (reference sequence).